The 20 T cell receptor beta chains below all came from one sample that was sequenced in a study of control samples from healthy donors and cancer patients. Profiling relied on immunoSEQ multiplex PCR, and the TCRdb table lists in-frame clones only, not all of them. Here the sample spans 130,000 to 150,000 clones, roughly nine tenths being singletons. The sample comprised blood. The source is a man aged 25 to 45 in good health.

The chain joins TRBV11-3 to TRBJ2-5; D is ambiguous. Germline V gives CDR1 SGHNT, CDR2 YENEEA. Trimming removed 8 bases at V and 1 base at J, with 14 bases between. The CDR3 sequence is 14 residues long. CDR3 sequence reads: CASASRRSQETQYF. The CDR3 DNA follows: TGTGCCAGCGCGTCGAGGCGGTCCCAAGAGACCCAGTACTTC.

The CDR3 is CASSPDGPYEQYF. CDR3 nucleotides: TGTGCCAGCTCACCAGACGGACCCTACGAGCAGTACTTC. This chain uses TRBV18 with TRBJ2-7; D remains unclear. The CDR3 length is 13 residues. Trimming left V 2 bases short and J 2 bases short, with 7 bases between. Germline CDR1 and CDR2: KGHSH and LQKENI.

The V gene is TRBV25-1, the J gene TRBJ2-1, with 7 bases aligning to TRBD2. Germline V CDR1 and CDR2: MGHDK, SYGVNS. After removal of 6 bases from V and 6 bases from J, the junction contained 8 bases not matched to a gene. This CDR3 spans 14 amino acids. CDR3 residues: CASRGEGWGNEQFF. The CDR3 region has the DNA TGTGCCAGCAGGGGGGAGGGTTGGGGCAATGAGCAGTTCTTC.

This clone was detected once. The V call is TRBV11-3, the J call TRBJ2-7; D is possibly TRBD1 (6 bases). V lost 5 bases to trimming and J lost 0 bases, with 14 bases between them. Germline CDR1 is SGHNT and CDR2 is YENEEA. The CDR3 has 15 residues. The CDR3 spells CASSPTPGASYEQYF. The CDR3 DNA reads as TGTGCCAGCAGCCCGACCCCAGGGGCCTCCTACGAGCAGTACTTC.

This chain links TRBV11-1 with TRBJ2-7; TRBD1 aligns across 7 bases. Germline V gives CDR1 SGHAT, CDR2 FQDESV (reference sequence). Germline trimming cut 3 bases from V and 2 bases from J; bases unmatched to any gene: 10. The CDR3 is 16 residues long. The CDR3 region is CASSFATDRHTYEQYF. Here the CDR3 DNA reads TGTGCCAGCAGCTTCGCTACGGACAGGCACACCTACGAGCAGTACTTC. Full variable domain (outside the CDR3, taken from reference TRBV11-1 and TRBJ2-7): EAEVAQSPRYKITEKSQAVAFWCDPISGHATLYWYRQILGQGPELLVQFQDESVVDDSQLPKDRFSAERLKGVDSTLKIQPAELGDSAMYLCASSFATDRHTYEQYFGPGTRLTVT.

On this clone itself: Mismatch with germline at one junction end may stem from a read error. V is TRBV7-9 and J is TRBJ2-3; perhaps TRBD2 as D (6 bases). The germline CDR1 and CDR2 sequences are SEHNR and FQNEAQ (reference sequence). This CDR3 is 14 amino acids long. In DNA, the CDR3 is TGTGCCAGCAGCATAGCGGCATACACAGATACGCAGTATTTT. It translates to CASSIAAYTDTQYF.

The chain employs TRBV3-1 (or the pseudogene TRBV3-2) and TRBJ1-1; 7 bases fit TRBD1. The CDR3 loop spans 15 amino acids. Unmatched junction bases numbered 6, after V lost 0 bases and J lost 5 bases. Germline V lookup: CDR1 LGHDT, CDR2 YNNKEL (reference sequence). The CDR3: CASSQEPGGWTEAFF. DNA for the CDR3: TGTGCCAGCAGCCAAGAACCAGGGGGTTGGACTGAAGCTTTCTTT.

The rearrangement uses TRBV7-3 and TRBJ2-3; D unclear. Germline V CDR1 and CDR2: SGHTA, FQGTGA. Trimming took off 0 bases at V and 0 bases at J, with 7 bases between the two ends. The CDR3 is made up of 15 amino acids. CDR3 protein: CASSLTSVSTDTQYF. CDR3 DNA sequence: TGTGCCAGCAGCTTAACTAGTGTTAGCACAGATACGCAGTATTTT.

The chain couples TRBV5-6 to TRBJ1-6; weak D call: TRBD1 (5 bases). This CDR3 has 14 amino acids. Trimming shortened V by 2 bases and J by 7 bases, and 10 bases separated the two germline ends. CDR1 and CDR2 from the germline V gene are SGHDT and YYEEEE. The CDR3 sequence is CASSFRTPNSPLHF. The CDR3 DNA follows: TGTGCCAGCAGCTTTCGGACACCCAATTCACCCCTCCACTTT. Full variable domain (outside the CDR3, taken from reference TRBV5-6 and TRBJ1-6): DAGVTQSPTHLIKTRGQQVTLRCSPKSGHDTVSWYQQALGQGPQFIFQYYEEEERQRGNFPDRFSGHQFPNYSSELNVNALLLGDSALYLCASSFRTPNSPLHFGNGTRLTVT.

This clone has more than one count but fewer than ten. The gene calls are TRBV9 and TRBJ2-1, with D possibly being TRBD1 (7 bases). V dropped 0 bases and J dropped 0 bases, with 16 bases sitting between them. The CDR3 totals 18 residues. Germline-derived CDR1 and CDR2 are SGDLS and YYNGEE. This chain's CDR3 is CASSVATQGGSSYNEQFF. CDR3 DNA: TGTGCCAGCAGCGTAGCGACCCAGGGGGGAAGCTCCTACAATGAGCAGTTCTTC.

V usage is TRBV24-1 and J usage is TRBJ2-5; 9 bases match TRBD2. The germline V gene has CDR1 KGHDR and CDR2 SFDVKD. This CDR3 is 15 amino acids long. V lost 4 bases and J lost 5; bases outside the gene matches: 7. The CDR3, as DNA: TGTGCCACCAGTGACCCGGGACTAGCTACGGAGACCCAGTACTTC. Its protein product is CATSDPGLATETQYF.

This clone has just one count. The chain couples TRBV6-5 to TRBJ2-7; D is uncertain. CDR1 and CDR2 from the germline V gene are MNHEY and SVGAGI. The CDR3 is 14 residues long. Trimming stripped 5 bases from V and 5 bases from J, with 16 bases between. The CDR3 sequence: CASSPYSVVDEQYF. CDR3 nucleotide sequence: TGTGCCAGCAGTCCCTATTCAGTGGTCGACGAGCAGTACTTC.

V and J are TRBV11-2 and TRBJ2-7; 11 bases match TRBD2. With V trimmed by 4 bases and J by 6 bases, 8 bases remained unmatched. Per the germline V gene, CDR1 is SGHAT and CDR2 is FQNNGV. This CDR3 comprises 15 residues. The CDR3 sequence: CASSYDVAGGREQYF. The DNA for the CDR3 is TGTGCCAGCAGCTATGACGTAGCGGGGGGGCGCGAGCAGTACTTC.

The chain joins TRBV15 to TRBJ2-7; 8 nucleotides align to TRBD2. This CDR3 is built from 14 residues. V lost 3 bases to trimming and J lost 3 bases; unmatched junction nucleotides: 4. Germline CDR1 is LNHNV and CDR2 is YYDKDF (reference sequence). Here the CDR3 DNA reads TGTGCCACCAGCAGCGCGGGAGGACTCTACGAGCAGTACTTC. This translates into CATSSAGGLYEQYF.

By share, this clone counts as medium-sized. The V and J genes are TRBV24-1 and TRBJ1-5; 9 bases are a match to TRBD1. The CDR3 is 17 amino acids. Germline values: CDR1 KGHDR, CDR2 SFDVKD. J lost 7 bases, V lost 5 bases, and 14 bases had no gene match. The CDR3 DNA follows: TGTGCCACCAGTGCCTATTGGACAGGGGTCTTTCGCCAGCCCCAGCATTTT. The encoded protein is CATSAYWTGVFRQPQHF.

This chain links TRBV2 with TRBJ1-2; 8 nucleotides align to TRBD1. The CDR3 is 13 residues long. V was clipped by 8 bases and J by 7 bases; unmatched bases: 9. Germline CDR1 is SNHLY and CDR2 is FYNNEI. The DNA of the CDR3 is TGTGCCAGCGGCTCTCAGGGGGCTACTGGCTACACCTTC. It specifies CASGSQGATGYTF.

The rearrangement uses TRBV9 and TRBJ1-5; D uncertain. CDR1 is SGDLS and CDR2 is YYNGEE in the germline V gene. Between the trimmed V and J ends, which lost 1 base and 1 base, there was a span of 9 bases. The CDR3 is 15 residues long. The CDR3 DNA is TGTGCCAGCAGCGTAACTGGGGTGAGCAATCAGCCCCAGCATTTT. Translated: CASSVTGVSNQPQHF.

The chain uses TRBV7-9 and TRBJ2-2; no definite D call. The CDR3 runs to 19 residues. Deletions cut 4 bases from V and 6 bases from J, with 27 bases between. Germline CDR1 is SEHNR and CDR2 is FQNEAQ (reference sequence). The CDR3, as DNA: TGTGCCAGCAGCTCCCAATTCGGGCAGAATTTCATTACGGCCGGGGAGCTGTTTTTT. It codes for CASSSQFGQNFITAGELFF.

The chain employs TRBV6-5 and TRBJ1-5; TRBD1 is a possible D gene (6 bases). Germline-derived CDR1 and CDR2 are MNHEY and SVGAGI. The V end was cut by 6 bases, the J end by 0 bases, with 12 bases between. The CDR3 loop spans 15 amino acids. In DNA form, the CDR3 reads TGTGCCAGCAGGACAGGATTATTTAGCAATCAGCCCCAGCATTTT. Amino acid sequence: CASRTGLFSNQPQHF.

This clone was observed a handful of times. This sequence joins TRBV25-1 and TRBJ2-5; no firm D call. This CDR3 is 14 amino acids long. V lost 7 bases and J 3 bases, leaving 15 bases between the germline ends. Germline V gene lookup returns CDR1 MGHDK and CDR2 SYGVNS. DNA for the CDR3: TGTGCCAGCAATTCGCCTGGAGCTAAAGAGACCCAGTACTTC. Translated, it gives CASNSPGAKETQYF. Supplemented by reference TRBV25-1 and TRBJ2-5, the full variable domain reads EADIYQTPRYLVIGTGKKITLECSQTMGHDKMYWYQQDPGMELHLIHYSYGVNSTEKGDLSSESTVSRIRTEHFPLTLESARPSHTSQYLCASNSPGAKETQYFGPGTRLLVL.